This T cell receptor (beta chain) was recorded in a study of CXCR3-negative and CXCR3-positive naive CD8 T cells. Among CD8+ T cells, naive ones were CD45RO-CCR7+CD27+CD95-. Germline-derived CDR1 and CDR2 are GTSNPN and SVGIG (reference sequence). The CDR3 length is 12 residues. Worth noting for this clonotype: The target antigen is unknown.

General study findings and limits: In CXCR3-positive naive cells, the TRB CDR3s were more hydrophobic than in CXCR3-negative naive cells. Comparison of naive subsets found surface CD5 to be comparable, and TCR strength was inferred on the basis of TRB CDR3 properties.

The TRB cDNA libraries were prepared by 5' RACE with UMI labels. Following a re-call of the 5' RACE reads, TCRdb has one entry per CDR3 protein and lacks DNA. The sample is made up of around 160,000 distinct CDR3 sequences, and the top ten hold over 0.25% of it. The clonotype comes from a human donor in good health. Some clones in this sample may be carry-over from other donors' samples. The V gene is TRBV30, the J gene TRBJ2-2. The sequenced sample was naive CXCR3+ CD8+ T cells from blood. Subset: CD45RO-CCR7+CD27+CD95- naive CD8+ T cells expressing CXCR3 (TNR3+). CDR3 in amino acids: CAWIGDTGELFF.